This TCR beta chain was obtained from a study of cytomegalovirus exposure and HLA in healthy donors. Germline CDR1 reads SGHNT; CDR2 reads YENEEA. Trimming at V came to 1 base and at J to 4 bases, leaving 7 bases not matched to a gene. The CDR3 loop spans 16 amino acids. The PCR contained 60 Vbeta and 13 Jbeta primers. Some clones are missing from TCRdb's copy, which holds only in-frame ones; the method was immunoSEQ multiplex PCR. The sample has roughly 120,000 clones, about 81% seen once. In regard to this clone: Its antigen is not known.

Overall study results and limits: The classifier reportedly diagnosed cytomegalovirus status with high sensitivity and specificity. Donor immune exposure was known only as CMV serostatus.

The sample was PBMCs. The rearrangement links TRBV11-3 to TRBJ2-5, with 9 bases matching TRBD2. The clonotype comes from a woman aged 25 to 39 in good health and CMV-seronegative. CDR3 bases: TGTGCCAGCAGCTTAGTAGTAGCGGGAGAGGGAGAGACCCAGTACTTC. Translating gives CASSLVVAGEGETQYF.